A single sample gave rise to the 27 T cell receptor beta chains below, sequenced in a study of T-cell reconstitution after alpha-beta-depleted transplantation in children. Molecular barcoding with unique molecular identifiers was used for the TCRbeta library. Each CDR3 protein is one row after TCRdb ran MiXCR on the PCR reads. The sample lists 90,000 to 130,000 distinct CDR3 sequences; over 9% were seen once. This specimen was PBMCs, taken before TCRalphabeta/CD19-depleted stem cell transplant. Receptors were obtained from a boy aged 2 to 10 with acute lymphoblastic leukemia, due to receive a stem cell transplant.

There are a few counts of this clonotype. The rearrangement links TRBV5-1 to TRBJ2-2; TRBD2 aligns across 7 bases. This CDR3 contains 18 residues. From germline, CDR1 is SGHRS and CDR2 YFSETQ. The J segment lost 1 base and the V segment lost 2 bases, leaving 11 bases of the junction unmatched. CDR3 protein: CASSFRGGERGNTGELFF. DNA of the CDR3: TGCGCCAGCAGCTTTCGGGGTGGAGAGCGGGGGAACACCGGGGAGCTGTTTTTT.

This clonotype was counted at least ten times. This chain links TRBV12-3 or TRBV12-4 with TRBJ1-5, with TRBD1 matching 9 bases. This CDR3 is built from 15 residues. The V segment lost 7 bases and the J segment 0 bases; nucleotides outside the gene matches: 4. CDR3 protein: CASNQDRGSNQPQHF. The CDR3 region has the DNA TGTGCCAGCAACCAGGACAGGGGTAGCAATCAGCCCCAGCATTTT.

The V gene is TRBV4-1, the J gene TRBJ2-7; no reliable D call. The CDR3 is 13 residues long. Deletions cut 0 bases from V and 2 bases from J, with 5 bases between. Per germline, CDR1 MGHRA and CDR2 YSYEKL. As DNA, the CDR3 is TGCGCCAGCAGCCAAGATACGCCCTACGAGCAGTACTTC. Translated, it gives CASSQDTPYEQYF.

This chain connects TRBV5-1 to TRBJ1-1, with TRBD1 matching over 10 bases. Losses at the gene ends were 6 bases for V and 0 bases for J; bases not matched to a gene: 8. The CDR3 is made up of 16 amino acids. CDR1 and CDR2 (germline): SGHRS, YFSETQ. The CDR3 sequence is CASTSGTGALNTEAFF. Written as DNA, the CDR3 is TGCGCCAGCACATCCGGGACAGGGGCCCTGAACACTGAAGCTTTCTTT.

V is TRBV5-6 and J is TRBJ2-7; D remains ambiguous. V gave up 4 bases and J gave up 5 bases, with 13 bases separating them. The germline CDR1 and CDR2 sequences are SGHDT and YYEEEE. This CDR3 spans 13 amino acids. This CDR3 is CASSMDLKNEQYF. In DNA, the CDR3 is TGTGCCAGCAGCATGGACCTTAAGAACGAGCAGTACTTC.

This clonotype has at least ten counts. The gene calls are TRBV6-5 and TRBJ2-7, with 7 bases matching TRBD1. Germline lookup yields CDR1 MNHEY and CDR2 SVGAGI. V lost 5 bases, J lost 2 bases, and 9 bases stayed unmatched. This CDR3 contains 15 residues. The chain's CDR3 is CASSRRDRAPYEQYF. The CDR3 coding sequence is TGTGCCAGCAGTCGCCGAGACAGGGCCCCCTACGAGCAGTACTTC.

The chain employs TRBV11-2 and TRBJ2-5; the D is unclear. The V gene lost 6 bases and the J gene lost 4 bases, with 18 bases spanning the gap. Germline assignment: CDR1 SGHAT and CDR2 FQNNGV. The CDR3 runs to 15 residues. CDR3: CASSFTTVAGETQYF. In nucleotides, the CDR3 is TGTGCCAGCAGTTTTACCACCGTGGCCGGAGAGACCCAGTACTTC.

This clonotype was counted a few times. The V call is TRBV5-6, the J call TRBJ2-2, with D hard to call. Germline CDR1 and CDR2: SGHDT and YYEEEE. This CDR3 spans 14 amino acids. V was trimmed by 7 bases and J by 1 base, leaving 11 bases between them. The CDR3 reads CASQRRLNTGELFF. The CDR3 nucleotides read TGTGCCAGCCAAAGACGATTGAACACCGGGGAGCTGTTTTTT.

This clonotype has more than one count but fewer than ten. CDR3 sequence: CASRGGQGNEQYF. The CDR3 coding sequence is TGTGCCAGCAGGGGGGGACAGGGAAACGAGCAGTACTTC. This chain joins TRBV2 and TRBJ2-7; the match to TRBD1 covers 9 bases. This CDR3 has 13 residues. Germline CDR1 is SNHLY and CDR2 is FYNNEI. V lost 6 bases, J lost 5 bases, and 5 bases stayed unmatched. The entire variable domain, with the rest obtained from reference TRBV2 and TRBJ2-7, is as follows: EPEVTQTPSHQVTQMGQEVILRCVPISNHLYFYWYRQILGQKVEFLVSFYNNEISEKSEIFDDQFSVERPDGSNFTLKIRSTKLEDSAMYFCASRGGQGNEQYFGPGTRLTVT.

The sample holds many counts of this clonotype. This chain links TRBV12-3 or TRBV12-4 with TRBJ2-2, with 8 bases fitting TRBD1. The CDR3 runs to 16 residues. Trimming at V came to 4 bases and at J to 1 base, leaving 5 bases not matched to a gene. The CDR3 nucleotides read TGTGCCAGCAGTTGGCTTGGGACAGGGAACACCGGGGAGCTGTTTTTT. Translation gives CASSWLGTGNTGELFF.

The chain employs TRBV5-1 and TRBJ1-6; D unresolved. The V gene's germline CDR1 is SGHRS and CDR2 YFSETQ. The CDR3 is 14 amino acids. V dropped 0 bases and J dropped 8 bases, with 9 bases sitting between them. CDR3 DNA sequence: TGCGCCAGCAGCTTGGAACAAGGATATTCACCCCTCCACTTT. Protein product: CASSLEQGYSPLHF.

V usage is TRBV5-6 and J usage is TRBJ2-7; 7 nucleotides match TRBD1. The CDR3 spans 14 residues. V dropped 2 bases and J dropped 3; count of bases not matched to a gene: 5. Germline CDR1 and CDR2: SGHDT and YYEEEE. The chain's CDR3 is CASSFGAGGYEQYF. DNA of the CDR3: TGTGCCAGCAGCTTTGGGGCAGGGGGCTACGAGCAGTACTTC.

The CDR3 DNA is TGTGCCAGCAGCTTGACCCTACAGGGCACTGAAGCTTTCTTT. Translated: CASSLTLQGTEAFF. This chain links TRBV7-6 with TRBJ1-1, with D tentatively TRBD1 (6 bases). The CDR3 loop spans 14 amino acids. Trimming left V 3 bases short and J 4 bases short, with 12 bases between. Germline lookup yields CDR1 SGHVS and CDR2 FNYEAQ. Full variable domain (remainder filled in from reference TRBV7-6 and TRBJ1-1): GAGVSQSPRYKVTKRGQDVALRCDPISGHVSLYWYRQALGQGPEFLTYFNYEAQQDKSGLPNDRFSAERPEGSISTLTIQRTEQRDSAMYRCASSLTLQGTEAFFGQGTRLTVV.

V usage is TRBV11-2 and J usage is TRBJ1-1; no definite D call. This CDR3 contains 14 residues. Germline V gene sequence: CDR1 SGHAT, CDR2 FQNNGV. V gave up 5 bases and J gave up 0 bases, with 10 bases separating them. CDR3 sequence: CASSPEGLNTEAFF. The DNA for the CDR3 is TGTGCCAGCAGCCCCGAAGGCTTGAACACTGAAGCTTTCTTT.

This clonotype has only a few counts. The chain combines TRBV29-1 with TRBJ2-7; 7 nucleotides align to TRBD2. CDR1 is SQVTM, CDR2 ANQGSEA, per germline. The CDR3 totals 11 residues. The trim removed 6 bases at V and 4 bases at J, leaving 3 bases unmatched. CDR3 nucleotides: TGCAGCGTCCAGGGAGGGTACGAGCAGTACTTC. It translates to CSVQGGYEQYF.

This clonotype was detected only once. The chain employs TRBV9 and TRBJ2-1, with a possible D match to TRBD1 (5 bases). The CDR3 totals 14 residues. Between the trimmed V and J ends, which lost 6 bases and 5 bases, there was a span of 15 bases. CDR1 SGDLS and CDR2 YYNGEE come from the germline V gene. As DNA, the CDR3 is TGTGCCAGCAACGCCCAGGGCCTGAACAATGAGCAGTTCTTC. Its protein is CASNAQGLNNEQFF.

This clonotype has only a few counts. The J gene is TRBJ1-5, the V gene TRBV15, with 10 bases that match TRBD1. This CDR3 region has 15 residues. V dropped 3 bases and J dropped 6; count of bases not matched to a gene: 5. Looked up from germline, CDR1 is LNHNV and CDR2 is YYDKDF (reference sequence). CDR3 protein: CATSSGQGGPQPQHF. The CDR3 DNA sequence: TGTGCCACCAGCAGTGGACAGGGGGGGCCTCAGCCCCAGCATTTT.

The rearrangement links TRBV28 to TRBJ2-7; TRBD1 matches at 10 bases. The trim removed 5 bases at V and 0 bases at J, leaving 4 bases unmatched. The CDR3 sequence is 15 residues long. Germline-derived CDR1 and CDR2 are MDHEN and SYDVKM. The CDR3 loop is CASSPGTGASYEQYF. In DNA form, the CDR3 reads TGTGCCAGCAGTCCTGGGACAGGGGCCTCCTACGAGCAGTACTTC.

This clonotype turned up a few times. The chain joins TRBV20-1 to TRBJ2-7, with a tentative D call TRBD2 (6 bases). There are 14 residues in the CDR3. V was cut by 6 bases and J by 2 bases, with 17 bases left in between. Germline V gene lookup returns CDR1 DFQATT and CDR2 SNEGSKA (reference sequence). The CDR3 DNA reads as TGCAGTGCAACGGGTGGGGGGACCCCCTACGAGCAGTACTTC. Protein: CSATGGGTPYEQYF.

Remarks on this clonotype: A read error may produce the germline difference seen at one junction end. V and J are TRBV5-4 and TRBJ2-2; 10 nucleotides align to TRBD2. The CDR3 has 14 residues. The germline CDR1 and CDR2 sequences are SGHNT and YYREEE (reference sequence). CDR3 sequence: CASGLAGASGELLF. Written as DNA, the CDR3 is TGTGCCAGCGGCCTAGCGGGAGCTTCCGGGGAGCTGCTTTTT.

Many counts were recorded for this clonotype. This chain joins TRBV12-3 or TRBV12-4 and TRBJ1-2; TRBD1 might be the D (5 bases). The V end lost 5 bases, the J end lost 8 bases, and 15 bases lay between the germline ends. This CDR3 spans 13 amino acids. The CDR3 spells CASSQGLLEGYTF. CDR3 sequence (DNA): TGTGCCAGCAGTCAGGGCCTCCTGGAGGGCTACACCTTC.

This clonotype has a count of ten or more. V usage is TRBV4-1 and J usage is TRBJ2-1, with 13 bases aligning to TRBD2. V dropped 4 bases and J dropped 6; count of bases not matched to a gene: 3. CDR3 length: 15 residues. The V gene's germline CDR1 is MGHRA and CDR2 YSYEKL. CDR3 residues: CASSPRTSGSNEQFF. The CDR3, as DNA: TGCGCCAGCAGCCCCCGGACTAGCGGGAGCAATGAGCAGTTCTTC.

This clonotype was seen ten or more times. The V gene is TRBV3-1, the J gene TRBJ2-1; D perhaps matches TRBD1 (5 bases). V was cut by 1 base and J by 6 bases, with 10 bases left in between. The CDR3 has 14 residues. The germline gives CDR1 LGHDT, CDR2 YNNKEL (reference sequence). The CDR3 loop reads CASSQGPGSNEQFF. The CDR3 coding sequence is TGTGCCAGCAGCCAAGGCCCAGGGTCCAATGAGCAGTTCTTC.

The gene calls are TRBV5-1 and TRBJ2-5, with TRBD1 matching 9 bases. The CDR3 loop spans 13 amino acids. The germline CDR1 and CDR2 sequences are SGHRS and YFSETQ. With 4 bases clipped from V and 4 bases from J, the junction kept 2 bases outside the gene matches. CDR3 sequence reads: CASSGDRVETQYF. The DNA of the CDR3 is TGCGCCAGCAGCGGGGACAGGGTAGAGACCCAGTACTTC.

This clonotype was counted a few times. The V and J genes are TRBV5-1 and TRBJ2-3; no clear D gene. The germline V gene has CDR1 SGHRS and CDR2 YFSETQ. This CDR3 is 14 amino acids long. Trimming shortened V by 4 bases and J by 5 bases, and 14 bases separated the two germline ends. The CDR3 nucleotides are TGCGCCAGCAGCCAAGGATGGGGAAGAGATACGCAGTATTTT. It codes for CASSQGWGRDTQYF.

In this sample, this clonotype turned up many times. This chain joins TRBV5-5 and TRBJ1-3; D unresolved. This CDR3 comprises 15 residues. The ends were cut back, 0 bases at V and 0 bases at J, with 7 bases in the middle. Germline CDR1 reads SGHKS; CDR2 reads YYEKEE (reference sequence). The CDR3 loop is CASSLDESSGNTIYF. The CDR3 DNA reads as TGTGCCAGCAGCTTGGATGAGAGCTCTGGAAACACCATATATTTT.

This clonotype has a count of ten or more. The rearrangement uses TRBV5-6 and TRBJ1-5; D ambiguous. The length of the CDR3 is 14 residues. V was cut by 2 bases and J by 7 bases, with 13 bases left in between. In germline, CDR1 is SGHDT, CDR2 YYEEEE. The CDR3 loop reads CASSFGRVGQPQHF. The CDR3 nucleotides are TGTGCCAGCAGCTTTGGCCGGGTTGGCCAGCCCCAGCATTTT.